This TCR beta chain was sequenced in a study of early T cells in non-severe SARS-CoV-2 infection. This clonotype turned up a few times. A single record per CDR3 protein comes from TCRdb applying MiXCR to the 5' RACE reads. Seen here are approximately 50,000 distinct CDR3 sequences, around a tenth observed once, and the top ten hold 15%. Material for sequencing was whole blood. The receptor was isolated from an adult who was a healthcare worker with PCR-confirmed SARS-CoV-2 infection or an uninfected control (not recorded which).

CDR3 nucleotides: TGTGCCACCAGCAGGATCATAGGGTTTACCCAGTACTTC. Translated: CATSRIIGFTQYF. This chain joins TRBV15 and TRBJ2-5; D unresolved. V was trimmed by 3 bases and J by 8 bases, leaving 13 bases between them. CDR1 and CDR2 (germline): LNHNV, YYDKDF (reference sequence). This CDR3 is 13 amino acids long.